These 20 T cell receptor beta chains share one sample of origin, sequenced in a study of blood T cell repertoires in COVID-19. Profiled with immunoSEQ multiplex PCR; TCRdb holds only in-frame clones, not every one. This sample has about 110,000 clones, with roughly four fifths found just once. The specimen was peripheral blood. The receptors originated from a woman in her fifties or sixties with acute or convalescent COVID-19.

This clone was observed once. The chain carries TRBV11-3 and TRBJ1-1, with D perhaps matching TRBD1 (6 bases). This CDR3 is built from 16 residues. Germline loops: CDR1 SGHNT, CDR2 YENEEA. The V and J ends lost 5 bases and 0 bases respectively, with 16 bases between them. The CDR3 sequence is CASSQGPASMNTEAFF. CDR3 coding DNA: TGTGCCAGCAGCCAGGGGCCGGCTTCCATGAACACTGAAGCTTTCTTT.

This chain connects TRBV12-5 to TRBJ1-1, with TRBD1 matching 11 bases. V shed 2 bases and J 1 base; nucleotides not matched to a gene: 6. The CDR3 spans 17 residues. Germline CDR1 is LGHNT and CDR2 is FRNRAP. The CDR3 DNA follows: TGTGCTAGTGGTTTGAAGTTAGGGACAGGGGGGAACACTGAAGCTTTCTTT. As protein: CASGLKLGTGGNTEAFF.

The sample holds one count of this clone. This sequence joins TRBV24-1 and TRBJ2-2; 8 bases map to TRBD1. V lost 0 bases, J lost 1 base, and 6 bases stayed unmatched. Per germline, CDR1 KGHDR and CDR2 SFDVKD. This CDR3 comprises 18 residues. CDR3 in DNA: TGTGCCACCAGTGATTTGCCGCTGGGACAGGAGAACACCGGGGAGCTGTTTTTT. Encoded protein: CATSDLPLGQENTGELFF.

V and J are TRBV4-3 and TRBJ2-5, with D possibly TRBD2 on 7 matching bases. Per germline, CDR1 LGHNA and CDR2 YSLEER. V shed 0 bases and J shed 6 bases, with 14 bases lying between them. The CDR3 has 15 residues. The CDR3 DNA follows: TGCGCCAGCAGCCAAGAGGGGGGGGGCTCAAAGACCCAGTACTTC. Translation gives CASSQEGGGSKTQYF.

The CDR3 nucleotides are TGTGCCAGCAGCCAAAACATGAACACTGAAGCTTTCTTT. It codes for CASSQNMNTEAFF. The chain joins TRBV11-3 to TRBJ1-1; D is undetermined. Trimming removed 5 bases at V and 0 bases at J, with 7 bases between. There are 13 residues in the CDR3. CDR1 and CDR2 (germline): SGHNT, YENEEA.

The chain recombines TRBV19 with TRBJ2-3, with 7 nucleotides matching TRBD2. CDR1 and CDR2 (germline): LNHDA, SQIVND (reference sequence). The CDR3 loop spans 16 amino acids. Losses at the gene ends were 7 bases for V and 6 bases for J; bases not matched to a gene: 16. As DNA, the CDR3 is TGTGCCAGTACCGGATGGGGGGGTCCCCAGATGGATACGCAGTATTTT. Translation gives CASTGWGGPQMDTQYF.

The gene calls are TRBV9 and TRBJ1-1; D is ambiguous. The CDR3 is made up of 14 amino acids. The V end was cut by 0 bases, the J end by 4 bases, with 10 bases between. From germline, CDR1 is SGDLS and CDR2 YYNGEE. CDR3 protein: CASSVGGDVTEAFF. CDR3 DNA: TGTGCCAGCAGCGTAGGGGGAGATGTCACTGAAGCTTTCTTT.

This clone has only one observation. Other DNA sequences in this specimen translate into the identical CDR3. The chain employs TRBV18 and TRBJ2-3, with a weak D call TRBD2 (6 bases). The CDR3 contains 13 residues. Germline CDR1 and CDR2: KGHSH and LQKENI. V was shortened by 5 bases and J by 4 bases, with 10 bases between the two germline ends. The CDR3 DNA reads TGTGCCAGCTCAGGCGGGGACGCAGATACGCAGTATTTT. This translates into CASSGGDADTQYF.

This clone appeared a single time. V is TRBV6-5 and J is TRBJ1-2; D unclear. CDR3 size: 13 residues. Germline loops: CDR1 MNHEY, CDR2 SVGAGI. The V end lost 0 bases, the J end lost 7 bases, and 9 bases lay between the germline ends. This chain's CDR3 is CASSYSRQTGYTF. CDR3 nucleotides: TGTGCCAGCAGTTACTCGCGGCAGACTGGCTACACCTTC.

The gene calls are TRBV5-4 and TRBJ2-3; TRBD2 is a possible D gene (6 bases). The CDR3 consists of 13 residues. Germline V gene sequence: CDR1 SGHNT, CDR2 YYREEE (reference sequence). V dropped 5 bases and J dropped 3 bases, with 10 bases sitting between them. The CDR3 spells CASRPGTTDTQYF. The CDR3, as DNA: TGTGCCAGCAGGCCGGGGACTACAGATACGCAGTATTTT.

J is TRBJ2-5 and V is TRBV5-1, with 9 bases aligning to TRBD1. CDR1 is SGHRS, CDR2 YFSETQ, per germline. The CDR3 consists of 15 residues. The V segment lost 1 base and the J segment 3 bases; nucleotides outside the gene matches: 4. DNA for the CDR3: TGCGCCAGCAGCTTGCGGGGACAGGGAGAAGAGACCCAGTACTTC. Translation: CASSLRGQGEETQYF.

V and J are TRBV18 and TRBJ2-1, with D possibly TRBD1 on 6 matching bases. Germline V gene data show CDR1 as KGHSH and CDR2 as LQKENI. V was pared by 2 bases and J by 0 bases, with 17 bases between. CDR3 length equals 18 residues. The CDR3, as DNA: TGTGCCAGCTCACCAGATCTAGGACAGTCGATCTCCTACAATGAGCAGTTCTTC. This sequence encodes CASSPDLGQSISYNEQFF. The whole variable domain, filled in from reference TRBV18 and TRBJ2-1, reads NAGVMQNPRHLVRRRGQEARLRCSPMKGHSHVYWYRQLPEEGLKFMVYLQKENIIDESGMPKERFSAEFPKEGPSILRIQQVVRGDSAAYFCASSPDLGQSISYNEQFFGPGTRLTVL.

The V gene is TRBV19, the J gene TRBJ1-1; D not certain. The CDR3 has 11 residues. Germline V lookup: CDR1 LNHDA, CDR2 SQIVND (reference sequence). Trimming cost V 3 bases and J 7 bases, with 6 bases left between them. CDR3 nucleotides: TGTGCCAGTAGTATTTACAGTGAAGCTTTCTTT. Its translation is CASSIYSEAFF.

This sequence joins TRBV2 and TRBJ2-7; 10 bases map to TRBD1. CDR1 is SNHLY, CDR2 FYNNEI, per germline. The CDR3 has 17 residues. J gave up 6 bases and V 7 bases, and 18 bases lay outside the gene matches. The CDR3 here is CASKGTGEVFVSGEQYF. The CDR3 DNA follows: TGTGCCAGCAAAGGGACAGGGGAGGTTTTTGTAAGTGGCGAGCAGTACTTC.

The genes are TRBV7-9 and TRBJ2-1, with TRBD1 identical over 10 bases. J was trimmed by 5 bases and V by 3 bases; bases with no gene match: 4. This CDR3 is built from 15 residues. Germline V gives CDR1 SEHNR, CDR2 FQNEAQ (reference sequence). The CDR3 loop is CASSFSGQGDNEQFF. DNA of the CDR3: TGTGCCAGCAGCTTCTCCGGACAGGGGGACAATGAGCAGTTCTTC.

This CDR3 is CASSYAGGRDTEAFF. Written as DNA, the CDR3 is TGTGCCAGCAGCTACGCAGGGGGCCGGGACACTGAAGCTTTCTTT. J is TRBJ1-1 and V is TRBV5-6; TRBD1 matches at 8 bases. Per germline, CDR1 SGHDT and CDR2 YYEEEE. With 3 bases clipped from V and 3 bases from J, the junction kept 7 bases outside the gene matches. CDR3 size: 15 residues. The entire variable domain, with the rest obtained from reference TRBV5-6 and TRBJ1-1, is as follows: DAGVTQSPTHLIKTRGQQVTLRCSPKSGHDTVSWYQQALGQGPQFIFQYYEEEERQRGNFPDRFSGHQFPNYSSELNVNALLLGDSALYLCASSYAGGRDTEAFFGQGTRLTVV.

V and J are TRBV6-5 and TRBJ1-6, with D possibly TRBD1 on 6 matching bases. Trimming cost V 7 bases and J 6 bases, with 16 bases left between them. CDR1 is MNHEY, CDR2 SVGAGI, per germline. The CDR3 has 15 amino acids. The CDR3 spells CASITWQGTNSPLHF. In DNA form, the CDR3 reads TGTGCCAGCATTACGTGGCAGGGGACTAATTCACCCCTCCACTTT.

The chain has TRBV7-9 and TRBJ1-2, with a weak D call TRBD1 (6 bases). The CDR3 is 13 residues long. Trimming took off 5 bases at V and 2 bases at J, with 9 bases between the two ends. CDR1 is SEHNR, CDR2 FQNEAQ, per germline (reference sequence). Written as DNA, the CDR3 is TGTGCCAGCAGCGCGGACAGAAACTATGGCTACACCTTC. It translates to CASSADRNYGYTF.

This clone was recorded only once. The CDR3: CASSVWAGSEQYF. In nucleotides, the CDR3 is TGTGCCAGCAGCGTATGGGCGGGCAGCGAGCAGTACTTC. The chain links TRBV9 to TRBJ2-7; tentatively, D is TRBD2 (5 bases). The CDR3 covers 13 residues. V was pared by 1 base and J by 6 bases, with 11 bases between. CDR1 and CDR2 (germline): SGDLS, YYNGEE.

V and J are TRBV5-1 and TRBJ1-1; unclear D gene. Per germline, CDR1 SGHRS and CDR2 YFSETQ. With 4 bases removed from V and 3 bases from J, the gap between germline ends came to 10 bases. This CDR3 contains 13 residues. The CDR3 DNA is TGCGCCAGCAGCCACCAGTCTGACACTGAAGCTTTCTTT. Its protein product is CASSHQSDTEAFF.